The next 3 T cell receptor beta chains were all read from a single sample in a study of T cells expressing NK-cell markers. TCRdb reprocessed the 5' RACE reads, with one entry per CDR3 protein and no DNA. The repertoire shows approximately 150,000 distinct CDR3 sequences; the top ten hold around 12%. Material for sequencing was blood T cells: a sorted CD56 or NKG2C T cell subset, CD4+ or CD8+ T cells, or bulk PBMC T cells (not recorded which). The receptors here all came from a man aged 18 to 30 in good health.

CDR3 loop: CATSETGTGGWETQYF. The rearrangement links TRBV24-1 to TRBJ2-5; as DNA is missing, the TRBD1 call by TCRdb cannot be tested. This CDR3 is 16 amino acids long. In germline, CDR1 is KGHDR, CDR2 SFDVKD.

The chain links TRBV3-1 to TRBJ2-1; checking the TCRdb D call of TRBD1 is not possible without DNA. The germline V gene has CDR1 LGHDT and CDR2 YNNKEL (reference sequence). The CDR3 has 17 residues. The CDR3 reads CASSQPWGGVVYNEQFF.

The chain combines TRBV25-1 with TRBJ2-3. Looked up from germline, CDR1 is MGHDK and CDR2 is SYGVNS. This CDR3 region has 14 residues. This CDR3 reads CASSFSRSIDTQYF.